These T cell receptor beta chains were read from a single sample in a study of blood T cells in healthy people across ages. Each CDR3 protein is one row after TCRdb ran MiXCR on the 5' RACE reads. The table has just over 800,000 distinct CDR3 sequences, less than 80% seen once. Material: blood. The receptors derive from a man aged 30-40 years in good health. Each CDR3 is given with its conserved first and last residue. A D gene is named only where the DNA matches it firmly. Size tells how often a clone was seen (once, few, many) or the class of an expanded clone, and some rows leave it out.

CDR3aa: CAISESAGQGDQPQHF
CDR3nt: TGTGCCATCAGTGAGTCGGCGGGACAGGGTGATCAGCCCCAGCATTTT
j_gene: TRBJ1-5
v_gene: TRBV10-3
abundance: .
d_gene: TRBD1

CDR3aa: CASRPTGTAYEQYF
CDR3nt: TGTGCCAGCAGACCGACCGGGACGGCATACGAGCAGTACTTC
j_gene: TRBJ2-7
v_gene: TRBV12-3/TRBV12-4
abundance: .
d_gene: .

CDR3aa: CSVEGGFYGYTF
CDR3nt: TGCAGCGTTGAAGGAGGTTTCTATGGCTACACCTTC
j_gene: TRBJ1-2
v_gene: TRBV29-1
abundance: .
d_gene: .

CDR3aa: CASTGHNVYEQYF
CDR3nt: TGTGCCAGCACGGGACACAACGTCTACGAGCAGTACTTC
j_gene: TRBJ2-7
v_gene: TRBV6-2/TRBV6-3
abundance: .
d_gene: .

CDR3aa: CAISVGTGTDTQYF
CDR3nt: TGTGCCATCAGTGTTGGGACAGGGACAGATACGCAGTATTTT
j_gene: TRBJ2-3
v_gene: TRBV10-3
abundance: .
d_gene: TRBD1

CDR3aa: CASSYPTGRGTDTQYF
CDR3nt: TGTGCCAGCAGCTACCCGACAGGGAGGGGCACAGATACGCAGTATTTT
j_gene: TRBJ2-3
v_gene: TRBV5-4
abundance: .
d_gene: .

CDR3aa: CATTWTGGNDEQFF
CDR3nt: TGTGCCACAACCTGGACAGGCGGTAATGATGAGCAGTTCTTC
j_gene: TRBJ2-1
v_gene: TRBV6-5
abundance: .
d_gene: TRBD1

CDR3aa: CSARPLAGTFIDTQYF
CDR3nt: TGCAGTGCTAGACCCCTAGCGGGGACGTTCATAGATACGCAGTATTTT
j_gene: TRBJ2-3
v_gene: TRBV20-1
abundance: .
d_gene: TRBD2

CDR3aa: CASSQDPGRSSYEQYF
CDR3nt: TGCGCCAGCAGCCAAGACCCGGGGCGAAGCTCCTACGAGCAGTACTTC
j_gene: TRBJ2-7
v_gene: TRBV4-3
abundance: few
d_gene: .

CDR3aa: CASSPGDGTTDTQYF
CDR3nt: TGTGCCAGCAGTCCGGGGGACGGAACCACAGATACGCAGTATTTT
j_gene: TRBJ2-3
v_gene: TRBV27
abundance: .
d_gene: .

CDR3aa: CSASLGLADQETQYF
CDR3nt: TGCAGTGCTAGTCTCGGGCTAGCGGACCAAGAGACCCAGTACTTC
j_gene: TRBJ2-5
v_gene: TRBV20-1
abundance: once
d_gene: TRBD2

CDR3aa: CASSQERGLGETQYF
CDR3nt: TGCGCCAGCAGCCAAGAAAGGGGGCTGGGAGAGACCCAGTACTTC
j_gene: TRBJ2-5
v_gene: TRBV4-1
abundance: .
d_gene: TRBD1

CDR3aa: CASSFLGEDKAYNEQFF
CDR3nt: TGTGCCAGCAGCTTCCTAGGGGAGGACAAGGCCTACAATGAGCAGTTCTTC
j_gene: TRBJ2-1
v_gene: TRBV4-2
abundance: .
d_gene: .

CDR3aa: CASSGQGVLNEQFF
CDR3nt: TGTGCCTCCTCGGGCCAGGGGGTATTGAATGAGCAGTTCTTC
j_gene: TRBJ2-1
v_gene: TRBV7-2
abundance: .
d_gene: TRBD1

CDR3aa: CSARDWSSGGARAYNEQFF
CDR3nt: TGCAGTGCTAGAGATTGGTCTAGCGGGGGGGCCAGGGCCTACAATGAGCAGTTCTTC
j_gene: TRBJ2-1
v_gene: TRBV20-1
abundance: .
d_gene: TRBD2

CDR3aa: CASSETKGVAGELFF
CDR3nt: TGTGCCAGCAGCGAGACGAAGGGAGTAGCCGGGGAGCTGTTTTTT
j_gene: TRBJ2-2
v_gene: TRBV6-5
abundance: .
d_gene: .

CDR3aa: CSARYSGANYGYTF
CDR3nt: TGCAGTGCTAGATATTCGGGAGCTAACTATGGCTACACCTTC
j_gene: TRBJ1-2
v_gene: TRBV20-1
abundance: .
d_gene: .

CDR3aa: CASSGGRAGVYEQYF
CDR3nt: TGTGCCAGCAGCGGGGGACGAGCGGGGGTCTACGAGCAGTACTTC
j_gene: TRBJ2-7
v_gene: TRBV7-2
abundance: .
d_gene: TRBD2

CDR3aa: CASSIGTSDNEQFF
CDR3nt: TGTGCCAGCAGCATCGGGACTAGCGACAATGAGCAGTTCTTC
j_gene: TRBJ2-1
v_gene: TRBV7-2
abundance: many
d_gene: TRBD2

CDR3aa: CSAAGPANTEAFF
CDR3nt: TGCAGTGCTGCGGGCCCAGCGAACACTGAAGCTTTCTTT
j_gene: TRBJ1-1
v_gene: TRBV20-1
abundance: .
d_gene: .

CDR3aa: CSVVWGVGYTF
CDR3nt: TGCAGCGTTGTGTGGGGAGTCGGCTACACCTTC
j_gene: TRBJ1-2
v_gene: TRBV29-1
abundance: .
d_gene: .

CDR3aa: CASSFPREVNEQFF
CDR3nt: TGTGCCAGCAGTTTTCCCAGGGAGGTCAATGAGCAGTTCTTC
j_gene: TRBJ2-1
v_gene: TRBV12-3/TRBV12-4
abundance: .
d_gene: .

CDR3aa: CAIRRQASSTDTQYF
CDR3nt: TGTGCCATCAGGCGACAAGCCTCTAGCACAGATACGCAGTATTTT
j_gene: TRBJ2-3
v_gene: TRBV10-3
abundance: few
d_gene: .

CDR3aa: CASSLGAGYNGYTF
CDR3nt: TGTGCCAGCAGTTTAGGTGCAGGGTATAATGGCTACACCTTC
j_gene: TRBJ1-2
v_gene: TRBV12-3/TRBV12-4
abundance: .
d_gene: .

CDR3aa: CASSRGGGKNIQYF
CDR3nt: TGTGCCAGCAGCCGGGGAGGGGGTAAAAACATTCAGTACTTC
j_gene: TRBJ2-4
v_gene: TRBV14
abundance: once
d_gene: .

CDR3aa: CASRTNSGQGDGYTF
CDR3nt: TGTGCCAGCAGAACCAACTCGGGACAGGGGGACGGCTACACCTTC
j_gene: TRBJ1-2
v_gene: TRBV6-4
abundance: .
d_gene: TRBD1

CDR3aa: CASSQDRTGYNEQFF
CDR3nt: TGTGCCAGCAGCCAAGATAGGACGGGGTACAATGAGCAGTTCTTC
j_gene: TRBJ2-1
v_gene: TRBV4-2
abundance: few
d_gene: .

CDR3aa: CASSTPAGDEQFF
CDR3nt: TGTGCCAGCAGCACGCCCGCAGGGGATGAGCAGTTCTTC
j_gene: TRBJ2-1
v_gene: TRBV7-9
abundance: few
d_gene: .

CDR3aa: CASSLYPLAVSDTQYF
CDR3nt: TGTGCCAGCAGCTTATATCCACTAGCAGTCTCAGATACGCAGTATTTT
j_gene: TRBJ2-3
v_gene: TRBV7-3
abundance: .
d_gene: .

CDR3aa: CASSDPRSATYEQYF
CDR3nt: TGTGCCAGCAGTGATCCCAGGTCCGCTACCTACGAGCAGTACTTC
j_gene: TRBJ2-7
v_gene: TRBV25-1
abundance: .
d_gene: .

CDR3aa: CASSLVWAGGNEQYF
CDR3nt: TGTGCCAGCAGCTTAGTTTGGGCGGGGGGAAATGAGCAGTACTTC
j_gene: TRBJ2-4
v_gene: TRBV7-2
abundance: .
d_gene: TRBD2

CDR3aa: CASSQEAGGYTYEQYF
CDR3nt: TGCGCCAGCAGCCAAGAGGCGGGGGGCTACACCTACGAGCAGTACTTC
j_gene: TRBJ2-7
v_gene: TRBV4-3
abundance: .
d_gene: TRBD2

CDR3aa: CASSVLRGAGNEQFF
CDR3nt: TGTGCCAGCAGCGTCCTCCGGGGGGCTGGGAATGAGCAGTTCTTC
j_gene: TRBJ2-1
v_gene: TRBV7-9
abundance: few
d_gene: .

CDR3aa: CASSLTLAKNIQYF
CDR3nt: TGTGCCAGCAGTTTGACGCTAGCCAAAAACATTCAGTACTTC
j_gene: TRBJ2-4
v_gene: TRBV7-2
abundance: .
d_gene: .

CDR3aa: CAISGTGGSGYEQYF
CDR3nt: TGTGCCATCAGCGGAACAGGGGGGTCGGGCTACGAGCAGTACTTC
j_gene: TRBJ2-7
v_gene: TRBV10-3
abundance: .
d_gene: TRBD1

CDR3aa: CSVESGTGGNEQYF
CDR3nt: TGCAGCGTTGAATCCGGGACAGGGGGTAACGAGCAGTACTTC
j_gene: TRBJ2-7
v_gene: TRBV29-1
abundance: .
d_gene: TRBD1